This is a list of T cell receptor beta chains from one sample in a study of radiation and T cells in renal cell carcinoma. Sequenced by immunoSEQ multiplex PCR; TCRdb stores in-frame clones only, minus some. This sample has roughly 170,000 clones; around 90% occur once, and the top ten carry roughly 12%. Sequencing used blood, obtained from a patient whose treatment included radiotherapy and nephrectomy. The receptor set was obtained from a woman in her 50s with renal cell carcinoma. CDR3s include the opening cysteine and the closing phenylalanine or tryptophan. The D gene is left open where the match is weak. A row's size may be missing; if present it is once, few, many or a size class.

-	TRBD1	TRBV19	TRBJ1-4	TGTGCCAGTAATCACAGGGGGGCAACTAATGAAAAACTGTTTTTT	CASNHRGATNEKLFF
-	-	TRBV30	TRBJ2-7	TGTGCCGTACACCGGGACCAACACGAGCAGTACTTC	CAVHRDQHEQYF
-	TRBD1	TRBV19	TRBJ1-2	TGTGCCAGTAGTATCTTGGGACAGGAATTTGATGGCTACACCTTC	CASSILGQEFDGYTF
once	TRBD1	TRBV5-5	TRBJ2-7	TGTGCCAGCAGCCCAGGGACAGGGGCCTACGAGCAGTACTTC	CASSPGTGAYEQYF
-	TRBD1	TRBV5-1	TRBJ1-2	TGCGCCAGCAGCTCAGGGACAGGAGGGCGTAACTATGGCTACACCTTC	CASSSGTGGRNYGYTF
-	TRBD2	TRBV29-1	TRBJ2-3	TGCAGCGTGCCGGGACTAGCGGGGATCACAGATACGCAGTATTTT	CSVPGLAGITDTQYF
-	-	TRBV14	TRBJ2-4	TGTGCCAGCAGCCAAGACCCTATCGGGGCCAAAAACATTCAGTACTTC	CASSQDPIGAKNIQYF
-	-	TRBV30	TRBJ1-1	TGTGCCTGGACCAACCTGAGGGGTGTGAACACTGAAGCTTTCTTT	CAWTNLRGVNTEAFF
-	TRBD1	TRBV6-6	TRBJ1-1	TGTGCCAGCAAAATGGGTGGACAGGGGAGCGCTGAAGCTTTCTTT	CASKMGGQGSAEAFF
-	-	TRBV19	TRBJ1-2	TGTGCCAGTAGTATTGGGCTATACTATGGCTACACCTTC	CASSIGLYYGYTF
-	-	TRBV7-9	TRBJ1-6	TGTGCCAGCAGCTTACTTGTTTGGGGATCAAATTCACCCCTCCACTTT	CASSLLVWGSNSPLHF
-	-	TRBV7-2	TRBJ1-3	TGTGCCAGCAGCCTACAGGGAAACACCATATATTTT	CASSLQGNTIYF
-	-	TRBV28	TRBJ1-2	TGTGCCAGCAGTTTATTTGATAACGCAGGGGGCTACACCTTC	CASSLFDNAGGYTF
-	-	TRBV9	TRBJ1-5	TGTGCCAGCAGCGTAGTTGTCGGGGGTCCCCAGCATTTT	CASSVVVGGPQHF
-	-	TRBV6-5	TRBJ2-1	TGTGCCAGCAGTTACTCCCAAGGTCGTCCGAGCAATGAGCAGTTCTTC	CASSYSQGRPSNEQFF
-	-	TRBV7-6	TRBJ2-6	TGTGCCAGCAGCCCCGTTAACGGGGCCAACGTCCTGACTTTC	CASSPVNGANVLTF
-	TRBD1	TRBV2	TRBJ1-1	TGTGCCAGCATCCTCACAGGGGGCCTAGGAGGCACTGAAGCTTTCTTT	CASILTGGLGGTEAFF
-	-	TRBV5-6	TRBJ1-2	TGTGCCAGCAGCCCAGGTGGGGTCTATGGCTACACCTTC	CASSPGGVYGYTF
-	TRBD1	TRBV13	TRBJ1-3	TGTGCCAGCAGCCGCCGGGGACAGGGAAGCTCTGGAAACACCATATATTTT	CASSRRGQGSSGNTIYF
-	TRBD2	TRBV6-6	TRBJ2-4	TGTGCCAGCAGCCAGACTAGCGGGAAAAACATTCAGTACTTC	CASSQTSGKNIQYF
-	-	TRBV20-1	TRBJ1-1	TGCAGTGCCTCATCGGCTGAAGCTTTCTTT	CSASSAEAFF